The next 13 T cell receptor beta chains were all read from a single sample in a study of T cell changes during pregnancy in multiple sclerosis. The assay was immunoSEQ multiplex PCR, and TCRdb's table has in-frame clones only and misses some. This sample has more than 75,000 clones, with approximately 94% found just once. The sample in question was peripheral blood, obtained in the third trimester of pregnancy. The receptors were sampled from a female donor with multiple sclerosis, enrolled in a pregnancy study.

This chain connects TRBV11-2 to TRBJ2-3, with unresolved D. Per the germline V gene, CDR1 is SGHAT and CDR2 is FQNNGV. Deletions cut 0 bases from V and 4 bases from J, with 11 bases between. The CDR3 is 15 amino acids. CDR3 coding DNA: TGTGCCAGCAGCTTAGATCTCCCGAGCGCAGATACGCAGTATTTT. This codes for CASSLDLPSADTQYF.

The chain joins TRBV10-3 to TRBJ1-6; D ambiguous. V lost 2 bases and J 10 bases, leaving 12 bases between the germline ends. CDR1 is ENHRY, CDR2 SYGVKD, per germline. CDR3 length: 14 residues. The chain's CDR3 is CAISENGVRSPLHF. CDR3 sequence (DNA): TGTGCCATCAGTGAGAACGGGGTAAGGTCACCCCTCCACTTT.

The chain joins TRBV5-6 to TRBJ1-1; weak D call: TRBD1 (6 bases). The V gene lost 0 bases and the J gene lost 1 base, with 13 bases spanning the gap. Germline-derived CDR1 and CDR2 are SGHDT and YYEEEE. This CDR3 spans 16 amino acids. The CDR3 loop is CASSLGPTGENTEAFF. As DNA, the CDR3 is TGTGCCAGCAGCTTGGGTCCGACAGGAGAGAACACTGAAGCTTTCTTT.

The V and J genes are TRBV14 and TRBJ1-6; 7 bases line up with TRBD1. Germline lookup yields CDR1 SGHDN and CDR2 FVKESK. The V and J ends lost 4 bases and 9 bases, in that order; junction bases with no gene match: 9. This CDR3 has 15 amino acids. The chain's CDR3 is CASSRNRQGSSPLHF. The DNA for the CDR3 is TGTGCCAGCAGCCGGAACCGACAGGGATCTTCACCCCTCCACTTT. The whole variable domain, remainder taken from reference TRBV14 and TRBJ1-6, is EAGVTQFPSHSVIEKGQTVTLRCDPISGHDNLYWYRRVMGKEIKFLLHFVKESKQDESGMPNNRFLAERTGGTYSTLKVQPAELEDSGVYFCASSRNRQGSSPLHFGNGTRLTVT.

The V gene is TRBV7-6, the J gene TRBJ2-2; D not certain. There are 17 residues in the CDR3. V gave up 5 bases and J gave up 6 bases, with 22 bases separating them. CDR1 and CDR2 (germline): SGHVS, FNYEAQ. DNA of the CDR3: TGTGCCAGCAGCCATGCGAATGCGGCTAAATGGGCCGGGGAGCTGTTTTTT. Residues: CASSHANAAKWAGELFF.

V usage is TRBV27 and J usage is TRBJ1-4; no definite D call. This CDR3 is 15 amino acids long. Trimming removed 0 bases from V and 7 bases from J, with 12 bases in between. CDR1 is MNHEY and CDR2 is SMNVEV in the germline V gene (reference sequence). CDR3 sequence: CASSLSKGAGEKLFF. CDR3 DNA sequence: TGTGCCAGCAGTTTATCGAAAGGAGCCGGTGAAAAACTGTTTTTT.

V usage is TRBV19 and J usage is TRBJ2-7, with 7 bases matching TRBD2. J was trimmed by 1 base and V by 4 bases; bases with no gene match: 10. CDR3 length: 16 residues. The germline V gene has CDR1 LNHDA and CDR2 SQIVND (reference sequence). The CDR3 here is CASSTVSGADSYEQYF. As DNA, the CDR3 is TGTGCCAGTAGTACGGTGAGCGGGGCGGATTCCTACGAGCAGTACTTC.

The chain is built from TRBV15 and TRBJ1-5; D is perhaps TRBD1 (5 bases). CDR3 length equals 15 residues. With 3 bases removed from V and 4 bases from J, the gap between germline ends came to 13 bases. Germline CDR1 and CDR2: LNHNV and YYDKDF (reference sequence). The CDR3 sequence: CATSREQTGNQPQHF. CDR3 in DNA: TGTGCCACCAGCAGGGAACAAACAGGAAATCAGCCCCAGCATTTT.

The V gene is TRBV9, the J gene TRBJ1-1; D may be TRBD1 (6 bases). CDR3 size: 14 residues. Germline-derived CDR1 and CDR2 are SGDLS and YYNGEE. Trimming stripped 5 bases from V and 7 bases from J, with 18 bases between. In nucleotides, the CDR3 is TGTGCCAGCAGTAGGGGGGGCCCCGACATTGAAGCTTTCTTT. It yields the protein CASSRGGPDIEAFF.

The rearrangement uses TRBV7-6 and TRBJ2-7; 7 nucleotides align to TRBD2. The J segment lost 6 bases and the V segment lost 8 bases, leaving 7 bases of the junction unmatched. The CDR3 consists of 12 residues. CDR1 is SGHVS and CDR2 is FNYEAQ in the germline V gene. CDR3 DNA sequence: TGTGCCAGCGGGGGGGAGGGCCGCGAGCAGTACTTC. Translated: CASGGEGREQYF.

The rearrangement uses TRBV9 and TRBJ2-7; 9 bases are a match to TRBD1. Germline CDR1 SGDLS, CDR2 YYNGEE. This CDR3 has 15 amino acids. V lost 2 bases and J lost 0; bases outside the gene matches: 3. The CDR3 DNA reads as TGTGCCAGCAGCGTTGGGACAGGGATCTCCTACGAGCAGTACTTC. It encodes CASSVGTGISYEQYF.

V gene TRBV9 combines with J gene TRBJ2-1, with D possibly being TRBD1 (6 bases). Germline CDR1 is SGDLS and CDR2 is YYNGEE. The CDR3 spans 16 residues. The germline V and J ends were trimmed by 4 bases and 3 bases, with 17 bases remaining between them. This CDR3 is CASSTWEQGIYNEQFF. DNA for the CDR3: TGTGCCAGCAGCACCTGGGAACAGGGTATCTACAATGAGCAGTTCTTC.

V gene TRBV5-6 combines with J gene TRBJ2-1, with D unclear. The ends were cut back, 0 bases at V and 6 bases at J, with 19 bases in the middle. CDR3 length: 17 residues. Germline V gene sequence: CDR1 SGHDT, CDR2 YYEEEE. The CDR3 DNA reads as TGTGCCAGCAGCTTGGCCCTACAGCCACTTATAGGCAATGAGCAGTTCTTC. Translating gives CASSLALQPLIGNEQFF.